This TCR beta chain was sequenced for a study of cytomegalovirus exposure and HLA in healthy donors. Study results and caveats: Per published reports, the classifier diagnosed cytomegalovirus status with high specificity and sensitivity.

It was with 60 Vbeta and 13 Jbeta primers that the PCR ran. Sequencing was performed with immunoSEQ multiplex PCR; in TCRdb, only in-frame clones are kept and a portion is missing. Among about 130,000 clones, around four fifths were seen once, and the ten largest hold 7.3%. J was trimmed by 1 base and V by 4 bases; bases with no gene match: 6. CDR1 is SGDLS, CDR2 YYNGEE, per germline. This CDR3 spans 16 amino acids. This clone occurred a few times. Its antigen is still unknown. The sample consisted of PBMCs. This TCR was sampled from a male donor in good health and CMV-seronegative. This sequence joins TRBV9 and TRBJ1-5, with 9 bases lining up with TRBD1. The CDR3 DNA sequence: TGTGCCAGCAGCAGAACCGGGACAGGGAGCAATCAGCCCCAGCATTTT. Protein sequence: CASSRTGTGSNQPQHF.